The clone carrying this TCR beta chain was seen just once. The sample is drawn from a study of blood T cell repertoires in COVID-19. Background on the study: Sites across the United States, Italy and Spain contributed samples from acute and convalescent COVID-19. T cells, B-cell-depleted T cells, or PBMCs provided the cDNA or gDNA that served as material.

Patients from Seattle were sampled longitudinally, starting during active infection. The germline V gene has CDR1 MGHDK and CDR2 SYGVNS. V was clipped by 3 bases and J by 5 bases; unmatched bases: 5. The CDR3 contains 14 residues. Per the original data handling: Amplified reference gene primers provided the basis for estimating nucleated cell counts. Clones were sequenced by immunoSEQ multiplex PCR, and TCRdb holds only the in-frame ones, with some missing. V, J and clone size were drawn from that table, and D and trimming were deduced from the DNA. The sample gives 400,000 to 450,000 clones, around 90% of which show up once; more than 0.7% is in the top ten.

Sequencing input: peripheral blood. The receptor was isolated from a man between 18 and 35 years old with COVID-19, enrolled during active disease. This chain uses TRBV25-1 with TRBJ2-5; 8 bases match TRBD2. CDR3 protein: CASSEQLAGETQYF. The CDR3 DNA reads TGTGCCAGCAGTGAGCAGCTAGCGGGCGAGACCCAGTACTTC.